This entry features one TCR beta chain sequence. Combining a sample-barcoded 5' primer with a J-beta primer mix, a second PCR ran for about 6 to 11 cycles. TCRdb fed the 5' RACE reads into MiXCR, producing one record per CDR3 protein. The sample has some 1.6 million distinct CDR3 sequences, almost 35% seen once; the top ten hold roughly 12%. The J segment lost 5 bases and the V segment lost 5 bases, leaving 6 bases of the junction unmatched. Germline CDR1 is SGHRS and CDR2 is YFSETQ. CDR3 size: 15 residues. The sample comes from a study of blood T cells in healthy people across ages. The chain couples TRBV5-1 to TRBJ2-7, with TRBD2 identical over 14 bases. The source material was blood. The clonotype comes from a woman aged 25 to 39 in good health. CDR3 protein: CASSATSGRADEQYF. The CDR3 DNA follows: TGCGCCAGCAGTGCGACTAGCGGGAGGGCGGACGAGCAGTACTTC.